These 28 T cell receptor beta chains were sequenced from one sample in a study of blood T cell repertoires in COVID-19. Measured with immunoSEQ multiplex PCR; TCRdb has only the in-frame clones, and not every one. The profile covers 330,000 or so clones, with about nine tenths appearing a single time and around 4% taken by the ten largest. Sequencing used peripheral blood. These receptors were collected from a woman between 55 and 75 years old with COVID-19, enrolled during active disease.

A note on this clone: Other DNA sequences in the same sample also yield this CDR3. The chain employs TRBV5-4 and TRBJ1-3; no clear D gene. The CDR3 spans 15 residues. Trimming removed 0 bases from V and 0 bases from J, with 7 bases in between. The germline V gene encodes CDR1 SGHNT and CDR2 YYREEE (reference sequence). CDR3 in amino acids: CASSLGSGSGNTIYF. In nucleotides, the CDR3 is TGTGCCAGCAGCTTGGGATCAGGCTCTGGAAACACCATATATTTT.

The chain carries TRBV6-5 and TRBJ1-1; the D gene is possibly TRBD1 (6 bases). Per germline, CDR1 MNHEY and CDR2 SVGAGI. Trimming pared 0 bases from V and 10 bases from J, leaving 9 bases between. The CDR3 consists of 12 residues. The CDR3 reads CASSYSGRGAFF. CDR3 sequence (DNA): TGTGCCAGCAGTTACTCGGGCAGGGGAGCTTTCTTT.

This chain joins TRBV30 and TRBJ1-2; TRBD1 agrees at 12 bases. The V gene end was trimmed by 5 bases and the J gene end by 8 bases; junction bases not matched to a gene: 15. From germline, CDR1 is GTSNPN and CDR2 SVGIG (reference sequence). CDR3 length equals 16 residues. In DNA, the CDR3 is TGTGCCTGGGTAGGGACAGGGGGCTTGTGGTATCGAGGCTACACCTTC. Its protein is CAWVGTGGLWYRGYTF.

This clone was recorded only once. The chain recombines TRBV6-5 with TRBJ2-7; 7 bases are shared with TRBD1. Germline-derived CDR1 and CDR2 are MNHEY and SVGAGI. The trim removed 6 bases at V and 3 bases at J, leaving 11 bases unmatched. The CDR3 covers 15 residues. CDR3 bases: TGTGCCAGCAGCAAAGTGGGACAGCTAGTCTACGAGCAGTACTTC. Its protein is CASSKVGQLVYEQYF.

CDR3 DNA: TGTGCCAGCAGCCAGGGTTGGTACGAGCAGTACTTC. Its translation is CASSQGWYEQYF. This chain uses TRBV11-2 with TRBJ2-7; D might be TRBD1 (5 bases). Germline V lookup: CDR1 SGHAT, CDR2 FQNNGV. Trimming removed 5 bases at V and 4 bases at J, with 9 bases between. This CDR3 region has 12 residues. Full variable domain (outside the CDR3, taken from reference TRBV11-2 and TRBJ2-7): EAGVAQSPRYKIIEKRQSVAFWCNPISGHATLYWYQQILGQGPKLLIQFQNNGVVDDSQLPKDRFSAERLKGVDSTLKIQPAKLEDSAVYLCASSQGWYEQYFGPGTRLTVT.

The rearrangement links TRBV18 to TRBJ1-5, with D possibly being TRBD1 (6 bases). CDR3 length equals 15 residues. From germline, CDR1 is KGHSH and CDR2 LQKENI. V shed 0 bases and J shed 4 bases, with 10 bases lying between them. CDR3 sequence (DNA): TGTGCCAGCTCACCACCGGCAGGGGATAATCAGCCCCAGCATTTT. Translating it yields CASSPPAGDNQPQHF.

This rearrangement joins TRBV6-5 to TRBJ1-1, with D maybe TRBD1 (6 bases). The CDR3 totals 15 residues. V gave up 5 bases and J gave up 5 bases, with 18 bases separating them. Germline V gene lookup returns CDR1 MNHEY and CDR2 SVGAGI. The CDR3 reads CASSKSTGRGTEAFF. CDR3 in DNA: TGTGCCAGCAGTAAGTCAACAGGGAGAGGGACTGAAGCTTTCTTT.

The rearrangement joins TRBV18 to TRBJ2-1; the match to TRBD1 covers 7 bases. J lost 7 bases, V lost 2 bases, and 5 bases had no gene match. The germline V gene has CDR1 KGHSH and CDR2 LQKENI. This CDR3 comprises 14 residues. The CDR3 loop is CASSPSPGGNEQFF. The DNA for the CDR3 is TGTGCCAGCTCACCAAGCCCAGGGGGAAATGAGCAGTTCTTC.

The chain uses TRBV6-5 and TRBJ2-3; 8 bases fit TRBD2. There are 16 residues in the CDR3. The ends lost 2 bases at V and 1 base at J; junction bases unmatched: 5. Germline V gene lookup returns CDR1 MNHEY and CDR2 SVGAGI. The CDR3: CASSYMRAGGTDTQYF. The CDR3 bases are TGTGCCAGCAGTTACATGAGAGCGGGGGGCACAGATACGCAGTATTTT.

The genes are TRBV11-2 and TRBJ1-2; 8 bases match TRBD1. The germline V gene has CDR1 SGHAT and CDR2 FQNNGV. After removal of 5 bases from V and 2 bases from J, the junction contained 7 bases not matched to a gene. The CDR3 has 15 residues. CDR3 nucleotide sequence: TGTGCCAGCAGCCCCCAGGGACAGGCCAACTATGGCTACACCTTC. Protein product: CASSPQGQANYGYTF.

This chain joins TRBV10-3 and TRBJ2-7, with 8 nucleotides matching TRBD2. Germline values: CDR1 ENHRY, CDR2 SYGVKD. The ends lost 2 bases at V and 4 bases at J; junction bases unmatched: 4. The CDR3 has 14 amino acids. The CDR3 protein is CAISEIAGLYEQYF. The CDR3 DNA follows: TGTGCCATCAGTGAGATAGCGGGGTTGTACGAGCAGTACTTC.

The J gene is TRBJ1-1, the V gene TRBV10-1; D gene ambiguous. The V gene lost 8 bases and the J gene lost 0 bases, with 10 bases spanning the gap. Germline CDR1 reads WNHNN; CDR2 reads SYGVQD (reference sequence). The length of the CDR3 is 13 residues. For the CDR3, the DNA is TGCGCCAGCCGGCGGGATCTGAACACTGAAGCTTTCTTT. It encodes CASRRDLNTEAFF.

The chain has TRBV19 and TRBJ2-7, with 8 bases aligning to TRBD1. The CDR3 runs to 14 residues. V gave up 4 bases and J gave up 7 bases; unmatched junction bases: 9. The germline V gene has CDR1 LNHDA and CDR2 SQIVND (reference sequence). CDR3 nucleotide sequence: TGTGCCAGTAGTACCCGGACAGGGTTAGGAGAGCAGTACTTC. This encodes CASSTRTGLGEQYF.

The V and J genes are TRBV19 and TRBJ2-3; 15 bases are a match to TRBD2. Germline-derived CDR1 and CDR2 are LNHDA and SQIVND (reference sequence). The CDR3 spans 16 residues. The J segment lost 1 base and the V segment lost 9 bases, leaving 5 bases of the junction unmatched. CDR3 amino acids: CASRTSGGAGTDTQYF. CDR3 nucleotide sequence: TGTGCCAGCCGGACTAGCGGGGGGGCAGGCACAGATACGCAGTATTTT.

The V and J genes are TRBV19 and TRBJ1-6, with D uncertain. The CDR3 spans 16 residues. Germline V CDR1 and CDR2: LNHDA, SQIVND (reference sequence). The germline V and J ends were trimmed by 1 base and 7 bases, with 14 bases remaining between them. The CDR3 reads CASSIGGTLRNSPLHF. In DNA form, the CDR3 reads TGTGCCAGTAGTATAGGAGGAACTCTTAGAAATTCACCCCTCCACTTT.

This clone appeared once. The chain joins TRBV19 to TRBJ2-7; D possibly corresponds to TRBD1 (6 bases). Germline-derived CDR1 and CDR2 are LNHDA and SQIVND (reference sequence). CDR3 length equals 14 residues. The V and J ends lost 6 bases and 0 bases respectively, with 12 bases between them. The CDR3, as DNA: TGTGCCAGTAGCGACAGGCCAAGCTCCTACGAGCAGTACTTC. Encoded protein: CASSDRPSSYEQYF. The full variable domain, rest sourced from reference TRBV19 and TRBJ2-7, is DGGITQSPKYLFRKEGQNVTLSCEQNLNHDAMYWYRQDPGQGLRLIYYSQIVNDFQKGDIAEGYSVSREKKESFPLTVTSAQKNPTAFYLCASSDRPSSYEQYFGPGTRLTVT.

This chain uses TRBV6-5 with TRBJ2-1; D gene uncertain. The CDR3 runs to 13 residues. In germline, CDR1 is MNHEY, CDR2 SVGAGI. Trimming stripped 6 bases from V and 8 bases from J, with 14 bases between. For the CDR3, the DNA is TGTGCCAGCAGAATTTTTAGAGATGATGAGCAGTTCTTC. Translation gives CASRIFRDDEQFF.

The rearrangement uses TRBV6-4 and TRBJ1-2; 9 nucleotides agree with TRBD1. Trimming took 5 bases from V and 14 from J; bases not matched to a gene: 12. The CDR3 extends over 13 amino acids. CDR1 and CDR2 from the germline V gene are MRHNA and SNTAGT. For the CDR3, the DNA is TGTGCCAGCAGTTCGGACAGGGGAATTAACCCGACCTTC. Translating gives CASSSDRGINPTF.

This CDR3 is CASSVTGTGGINEQFF. As DNA, the CDR3 is TGTGCCAGCAGCGTAACCGGGACAGGGGGGATCAATGAGCAGTTCTTC. This chain connects TRBV9 to TRBJ2-1, with TRBD1 identical over 11 bases. This CDR3 is 16 amino acids long. CDR1 and CDR2 (germline): SGDLS, YYNGEE. The V and J ends lost 1 base and 6 bases, in that order; junction bases with no gene match: 6.

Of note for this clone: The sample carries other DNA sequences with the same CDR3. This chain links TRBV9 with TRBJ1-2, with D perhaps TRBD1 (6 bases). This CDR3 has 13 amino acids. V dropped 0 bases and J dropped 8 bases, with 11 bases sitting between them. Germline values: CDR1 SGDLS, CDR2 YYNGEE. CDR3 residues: CASSVGGGSGYTF. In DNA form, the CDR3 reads TGTGCCAGCAGCGTAGGAGGGGGATCGGGCTACACCTTC.

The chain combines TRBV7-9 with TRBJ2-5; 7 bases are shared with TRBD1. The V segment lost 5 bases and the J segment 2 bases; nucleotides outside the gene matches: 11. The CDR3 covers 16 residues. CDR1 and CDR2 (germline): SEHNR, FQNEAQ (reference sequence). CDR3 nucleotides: TGTGCCAGCAGCCCAACGCCGACAGGGCTACAAGAGACCCAGTACTTC. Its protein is CASSPTPTGLQETQYF. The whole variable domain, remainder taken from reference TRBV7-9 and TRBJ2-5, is DTGVSQNPRHKITKRGQNVTFRCDPISEHNRLYWYRQTLGQGPEFLTYFQNEAQLEKSRLLSDRFSAERPKGSFSTLEIQRTEQGDSAMYLCASSPTPTGLQETQYFGPGTRLLVL.

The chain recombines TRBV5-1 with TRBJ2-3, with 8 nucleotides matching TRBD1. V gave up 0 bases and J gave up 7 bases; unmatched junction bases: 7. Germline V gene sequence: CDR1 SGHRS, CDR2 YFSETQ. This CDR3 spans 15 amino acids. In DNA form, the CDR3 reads TGCGCCAGCAGCTTGGGACAGGGGAGTGTGAATACGCAGTATTTT. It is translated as CASSLGQGSVNTQYF.

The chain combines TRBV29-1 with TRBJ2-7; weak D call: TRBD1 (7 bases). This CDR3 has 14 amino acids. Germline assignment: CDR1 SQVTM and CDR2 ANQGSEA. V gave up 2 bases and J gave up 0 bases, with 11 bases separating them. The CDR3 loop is CSVESGDSSYEQYF. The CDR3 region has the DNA TGCAGCGTTGAATCGGGGGACAGCTCCTACGAGCAGTACTTC.

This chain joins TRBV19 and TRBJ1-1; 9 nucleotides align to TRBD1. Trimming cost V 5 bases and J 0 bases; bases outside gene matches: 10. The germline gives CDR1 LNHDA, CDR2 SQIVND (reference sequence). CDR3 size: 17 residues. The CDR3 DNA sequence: TGTGCCAGTAGTGCCCCACGGACAGGGGAGTTGAACACTGAAGCTTTCTTT. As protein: CASSAPRTGELNTEAFF.

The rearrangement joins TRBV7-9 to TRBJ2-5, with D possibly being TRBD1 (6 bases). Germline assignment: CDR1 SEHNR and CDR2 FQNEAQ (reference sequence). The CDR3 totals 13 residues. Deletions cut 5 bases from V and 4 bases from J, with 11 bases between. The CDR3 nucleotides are TGTGCCAGCAGCCTACAGGGCGCAGAGACCCAGTACTTC. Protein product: CASSLQGAETQYF.

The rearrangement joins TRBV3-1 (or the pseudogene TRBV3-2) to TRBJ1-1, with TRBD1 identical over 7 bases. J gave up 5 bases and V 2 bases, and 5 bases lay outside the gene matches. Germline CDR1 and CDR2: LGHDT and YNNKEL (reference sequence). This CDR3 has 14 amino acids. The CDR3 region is CASSQFAGGTEAFF. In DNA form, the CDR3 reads TGTGCCAGCAGCCAATTCGCAGGGGGGACTGAAGCTTTCTTT.

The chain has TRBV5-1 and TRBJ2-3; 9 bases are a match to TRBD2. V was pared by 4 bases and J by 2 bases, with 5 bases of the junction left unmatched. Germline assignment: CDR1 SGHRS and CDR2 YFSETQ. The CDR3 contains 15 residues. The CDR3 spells CASSGLAGFTDTQYF. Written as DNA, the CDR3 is TGCGCCAGCAGCGGGCTAGCGGGATTCACAGATACGCAGTATTTT.

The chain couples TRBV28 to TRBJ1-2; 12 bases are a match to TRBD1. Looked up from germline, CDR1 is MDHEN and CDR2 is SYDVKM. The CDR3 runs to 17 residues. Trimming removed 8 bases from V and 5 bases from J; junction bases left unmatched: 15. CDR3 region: CASGLPGTGGGGYGYTF. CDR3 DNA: TGTGCCAGCGGTCTTCCCGGGACAGGGGGCGGCGGGTATGGCTACACCTTC.